These T cell receptor beta chains were read from a single sample in a study of blood T cells in healthy people across ages. MiXCR was run by TCRdb on the 5' RACE reads, yielding one entry per CDR3 protein. The sample yields about 1 million distinct CDR3 sequences, roughly 45% seen once. Sequencing was carried out using blood. Source of these receptors: a woman aged 55-70 years in good health. CDR3s include the opening cysteine and the closing phenylalanine or tryptophan. D genes are given only for firm matches. Part of the rows lack a size; the others show once, few, many or a class for expanded clones.

D gene: .; J gene: TRBJ1-2; clone size: .; V gene: TRBV28; CDR3 DNA: TGTGCCAGCAGTGCGACGGACCTCTATGGCTACACCTTC; CDR3 protein: CASSATDLYGYTF
D gene: .; J gene: TRBJ2-1; clone size: once; V gene: TRBV24-1; CDR3 DNA: TGTGCCACCAGTGATCAAGGACCAAGCTCCTACGAGCAGTTCTTC; CDR3 protein: CATSDQGPSSYEQFF
D gene: TRBD2; J gene: TRBJ2-1; clone size: .; V gene: TRBV7-2; CDR3 DNA: TGTGCCAGCAGCTTAGATTCTAGCGGGAGATCGTACGAGCAGTTCTTC; CDR3 protein: CASSLDSSGRSYEQFF
D gene: .; J gene: TRBJ2-3; clone size: .; V gene: TRBV11-2; CDR3 DNA: TGTGCCAGCAGCCCCCAGACCGGCACCCAGTATTTT; CDR3 protein: CASSPQTGTQYF
D gene: .; J gene: TRBJ1-5; clone size: few; V gene: TRBV12-3/TRBV12-4; CDR3 DNA: TGTGCCAGCAGTTTAGGTCACGATCAGCCCCAGCATTTT; CDR3 protein: CASSLGHDQPQHF
D gene: .; J gene: TRBJ1-1; clone size: .; V gene: TRBV27; CDR3 DNA: TGTGCCAGCAGTTTATCCCCGGGACGCGAAGCTTTCTTT; CDR3 protein: CASSLSPGREAFF
D gene: .; J gene: TRBJ2-7; clone size: .; V gene: TRBV27; CDR3 DNA: TGTGCCAGCAGCTCTCTAGCGCACGCACTCTACGGGCAGTACTTC; CDR3 protein: CASSSLAHALYGQYF
D gene: TRBD2; J gene: TRBJ2-1; clone size: .; V gene: TRBV20-1; CDR3 DNA: TGCAGTGCTACGCCGACTAGCGGAGCCCTGAGCTCCTACAATGAGCAGTTCTTC; CDR3 protein: CSATPTSGALSSYNEQFF
D gene: TRBD1; J gene: TRBJ2-3; clone size: few; V gene: TRBV6-5; CDR3 DNA: TGTGCCAGCAGTGACAGGGCCGATGCGCAGTATTTT; CDR3 protein: CASSDRADAQYF
D gene: .; J gene: TRBJ2-5; clone size: .; V gene: TRBV29-1; CDR3 DNA: TGCAGCGCTGGAGGGTTAGTAGAGACCCAGTACTTC; CDR3 protein: CSAGGLVETQYF
D gene: .; J gene: TRBJ2-3; clone size: .; V gene: TRBV20-1; CDR3 DNA: TGCAGTGCTAGAGATGAGGGGTATTCACTAGTTACAGATACGCAGTATTTT; CDR3 protein: CSARDEGYSLVTDTQYF
D gene: .; J gene: TRBJ2-1; clone size: many; V gene: TRBV29-1; CDR3 DNA: TGCAGCGCCTCCCCCGTCGATGAGCAGTTCTTC; CDR3 protein: CSASPVDEQFF
D gene: .; J gene: TRBJ1-2; clone size: .; V gene: TRBV29-1; CDR3 DNA: TGCAGCGTTGAAACGGATTTGCGGGGTGGCTACACCTTC; CDR3 protein: CSVETDLRGGYTF
D gene: .; J gene: TRBJ1-4; clone size: .; V gene: TRBV11-2; CDR3 DNA: TGTGCCAGCAGCTTGCCCCTGAGGCCGAATGAAAAACTGTTTTTT; CDR3 protein: CASSLPLRPNEKLFF
D gene: .; J gene: TRBJ2-5; clone size: .; V gene: TRBV3-1; CDR3 DNA: TGTGCCAGCAGCCCTCCCGGGTTCCCGAAAGAGACCCAGTACTTC; CDR3 protein: CASSPPGFPKETQYF
D gene: TRBD1; J gene: TRBJ2-1; clone size: .; V gene: TRBV24-1; CDR3 DNA: TGTGCCACCAGTGATTCGCCTCGACAGGGGATGCAGTTCTTC; CDR3 protein: CATSDSPRQGMQFF
D gene: .; J gene: TRBJ2-3; clone size: many; V gene: TRBV12-3/TRBV12-4; CDR3 DNA: TGTGCCAGCAGCTCCGGACAGAGCAGCACAGATACGCAGTATTTT; CDR3 protein: CASSSGQSSTDTQYF
D gene: .; J gene: TRBJ2-3; clone size: .; V gene: TRBV7-9; CDR3 DNA: TGTGCCAGCAGCTACGGGGGTATCACAGATACGCGGTATTTT; CDR3 protein: CASSYGGITDTRYF
D gene: .; J gene: TRBJ2-5; clone size: once; V gene: TRBV28; CDR3 DNA: TGTGCCAGCAGTTTATCCCCCGCAGGGGCATACCACAATGAGCAGTACTTC; CDR3 protein: CASSLSPAGAYHNEQYF
D gene: .; J gene: TRBJ2-7; clone size: once; V gene: TRBV28; CDR3 DNA: TGTACCAGCAGTCCAGTGGCAGGGAGCTCCTACGAGCAGTACTTC; CDR3 protein: CTSSPVAGSSYEQYF
D gene: .; J gene: TRBJ2-6; clone size: .; V gene: TRBV6-2/TRBV6-3; CDR3 DNA: TGTGCCAGCGCTAGTGGCCAGGGCTGGGCCAACGTCCTGACTTTC; CDR3 protein: CASASGQGWANVLTF
D gene: .; J gene: TRBJ1-5; clone size: .; V gene: TRBV3-1; CDR3 DNA: TGTGCCAGCAGCCAAAGGGCAGGATCGGTTCAGCCCCAGCATTTT; CDR3 protein: CASSQRAGSVQPQHF
D gene: TRBD2; J gene: TRBJ2-1; clone size: .; V gene: TRBV24-1; CDR3 DNA: TGTGCCACCAGTTCTAGCGGGAGGGTTCACAATGAGCAGTTCTTC; CDR3 protein: CATSSSGRVHNEQFF
D gene: .; J gene: TRBJ2-5; clone size: .; V gene: TRBV29-1; CDR3 DNA: TGCAGCGTTCCAGATCCGGGAACCCCTATACAAGTGACCCAGTACTTC; CDR3 protein: CSVPDPGTPIQVTQYF
D gene: .; J gene: TRBJ2-7; clone size: .; V gene: TRBV20-1; CDR3 DNA: TGCAGTGCTAGAGACGCGGCAGAACCAGGGTACGAGCAGTACTTC; CDR3 protein: CSARDAAEPGYEQYF
D gene: .; J gene: TRBJ2-7; clone size: .; V gene: TRBV5-1; CDR3 DNA: TGCGCCAGCAGCTTGTTCTCGACACCGCCTGACGAGCAGTACTTC; CDR3 protein: CASSLFSTPPDEQYF
D gene: .; J gene: TRBJ1-2; clone size: .; V gene: TRBV6-2/TRBV6-3; CDR3 DNA: TGTGCCAGCAGTTACTCCAAGGGAGGGAAGAACTATGGCTACACCTTC; CDR3 protein: CASSYSKGGKNYGYTF
D gene: .; J gene: TRBJ1-5; clone size: few; V gene: TRBV10-3; CDR3 DNA: TGTGCCACCGCCTACAGTTCCAATCAGCCCCAGCATTTT; CDR3 protein: CATAYSSNQPQHF
D gene: .; J gene: TRBJ2-1; clone size: few; V gene: TRBV3-1; CDR3 DNA: TGTGCCAGCAGCCAAGAAAGTCGCGGGGATTACAATGAGCAGTTCTTC; CDR3 protein: CASSQESRGDYNEQFF
D gene: TRBD2; J gene: TRBJ2-3; clone size: few; V gene: TRBV9; CDR3 DNA: TGTGCCAGCAGCGTAGCAGTGGCTAGCGGGAGGGGTACAGATACGCAGTATTTT; CDR3 protein: CASSVAVASGRGTDTQYF
D gene: .; J gene: TRBJ2-7; clone size: .; V gene: TRBV21-1; CDR3 DNA: TGTGCCAGCAGCAAAGAGGACAGCCGAGACTACGAGCAGTACTTC; CDR3 protein: CASSKEDSRDYEQYF
D gene: TRBD1; J gene: TRBJ2-7; clone size: .; V gene: TRBV5-6; CDR3 DNA: TGTGCCAGCAGCCCCATTGGACAGGCCATCTCCGAGCAGTACTTC; CDR3 protein: CASSPIGQAISEQYF
D gene: TRBD1; J gene: TRBJ1-1; clone size: .; V gene: TRBV5-1; CDR3 DNA: TGCGCCAGCAGACCGACAGGGGTGTACACTGAAGCTTTCTTT; CDR3 protein: CASRPTGVYTEAFF
D gene: TRBD2; J gene: TRBJ2-1; clone size: .; V gene: TRBV3-1; CDR3 DNA: TGTGCCAGCAGCCAAGGCTTTGGAGGGACTAGCGGTCGAAGCTCCTACAATGAGCAGTTCTTC; CDR3 protein: CASSQGFGGTSGRSSYNEQFF
D gene: .; J gene: TRBJ2-7; clone size: .; V gene: TRBV28; CDR3 DNA: TGTGCCAGCAGTTTAGGATTCGGCGGGGTAACAAGCGAGCAGTACTTC; CDR3 protein: CASSLGFGGVTSEQYF
D gene: TRBD2; J gene: TRBJ2-3; clone size: few; V gene: TRBV11-2; CDR3 DNA: TGTGCCAGCAGCCGGGGTAGCGGGAAACCAGATACGCAGTATTTT; CDR3 protein: CASSRGSGKPDTQYF
D gene: TRBD2; J gene: TRBJ2-1; clone size: .; V gene: TRBV4-1; CDR3 DNA: TGCGCCAGCAGCCAAGCGCGGGAGGTGGTTTCGGATGAGCAGTTCTTC; CDR3 protein: CASSQAREVVSDEQFF
D gene: TRBD2; J gene: TRBJ2-5; clone size: .; V gene: TRBV30; CDR3 DNA: TGTGCCTTAAGGGGGACTAGAGGGGAGACCCAGTACTTC; CDR3 protein: CALRGTRGETQYF
D gene: TRBD2; J gene: TRBJ2-7; clone size: .; V gene: TRBV12-3/TRBV12-4; CDR3 DNA: TGTGCCAGCAGACCCGCTGCGGGACTAGCTACCGAGCAGTACTTC; CDR3 protein: CASRPAAGLATEQYF
D gene: .; J gene: TRBJ1-4; clone size: .; V gene: TRBV20-1; CDR3 DNA: TGCAGTGCTAGAGAGGCCGGGGGGAATGAAAAACTGTTTTTT; CDR3 protein: CSAREAGGNEKLFF
D gene: .; J gene: TRBJ2-3; clone size: .; V gene: TRBV5-1; CDR3 DNA: TGCGCCAGCAGCTTGGTGGCGAACACAGATACGCAGTATTTT; CDR3 protein: CASSLVANTDTQYF
D gene: .; J gene: TRBJ2-2; clone size: .; V gene: TRBV7-2; CDR3 DNA: TGTGCCAGCAGCTCAAGACTGAAAGCGAACACCGGGGAGCTGTTTTTT; CDR3 protein: CASSSRLKANTGELFF
D gene: .; J gene: TRBJ2-2; clone size: .; V gene: TRBV27; CDR3 DNA: TGTGCCAGCATGAGGACGGTGAACACCGGGGAGCTGTTTTTT; CDR3 protein: CASMRTVNTGELFF
D gene: TRBD1; J gene: TRBJ1-5; clone size: .; V gene: TRBV2; CDR3 DNA: TGTGCCGGCAGTGAAACAGGGGGGAATCAGCCCCAGCATTTT; CDR3 protein: CAGSETGGNQPQHF
D gene: TRBD2; J gene: TRBJ2-5; clone size: few; V gene: TRBV20-1; CDR3 DNA: TGCAGTGCTAGCGGGAGGGCCCCAGAGACCCAGTACTTC; CDR3 protein: CSASGRAPETQYF
D gene: TRBD2; J gene: TRBJ2-5; clone size: few; V gene: TRBV6-2/TRBV6-3; CDR3 DNA: TGTGCCAGCAGTTACTCTTCGGCGGGAGTGGCAGAGACCCAGTACTTC; CDR3 protein: CASSYSSAGVAETQYF
D gene: .; J gene: TRBJ2-1; clone size: few; V gene: TRBV28; CDR3 DNA: TGTGCCAGCAGTTTTCTTGCGGAAACCTACAATGAGCAGTTCTTC; CDR3 protein: CASSFLAETYNEQFF
D gene: TRBD2; J gene: TRBJ2-7; clone size: .; V gene: TRBV27; CDR3 DNA: TGTGCCAGCAGTGTCCGGACTAGCGGCGAATACGAGCAGTACTTC; CDR3 protein: CASSVRTSGEYEQYF
D gene: .; J gene: TRBJ2-1; clone size: .; V gene: TRBV20-1; CDR3 DNA: TGCAGTGCCAGGGGTCCTGCCTACAATGAGCAGTTCTTC; CDR3 protein: CSARGPAYNEQFF
D gene: .; J gene: TRBJ2-7; clone size: .; V gene: TRBV20-1; CDR3 DNA: TGCAGTGCTAGATCCCGACAGGTATCCTCCTACGAGCAGTACTTC; CDR3 protein: CSARSRQVSSYEQYF
D gene: .; J gene: TRBJ2-7; clone size: few; V gene: TRBV7-3; CDR3 DNA: TGTGCAGGAGGGTCAGACTACGAGCAGTACTTC; CDR3 protein: CAGGSDYEQYF
D gene: .; J gene: TRBJ1-1; clone size: once; V gene: TRBV6-5; CDR3 DNA: TGTGCCAGCAGCCGAGATCTTATCGCTGAAGCTTTCTTT; CDR3 protein: CASSRDLIAEAFF
D gene: .; J gene: TRBJ2-5; clone size: few; V gene: TRBV3-1; CDR3 DNA: TGTGCCAGCAGCCCAGGACTTCAATTCCAAGAGACCCAGTACTTC; CDR3 protein: CASSPGLQFQETQYF
D gene: .; J gene: TRBJ2-7; clone size: few; V gene: TRBV28; CDR3 DNA: TGTGCCAGCAGAAACAGCGTAGCCTACGAGCAGTACTTC; CDR3 protein: CASRNSVAYEQYF
D gene: TRBD2; J gene: TRBJ2-7; clone size: .; V gene: TRBV20-1; CDR3 DNA: TGCAGTGCTAGAGATCGTGATAGCGGGATACGAGGCGAGCAGTACTTC; CDR3 protein: CSARDRDSGIRGEQYF
D gene: TRBD1; J gene: TRBJ2-7; clone size: .; V gene: TRBV7-3; CDR3 DNA: TGTGCCAGCGGCTCCGGGACAGGGGGAGGCGAGCAGTACTTC; CDR3 protein: CASGSGTGGGEQYF
D gene: .; J gene: TRBJ2-7; clone size: .; V gene: TRBV11-2; CDR3 DNA: TGTGCCAGCAGCTTAGATAGGCAGGTCGGTCTGGGCTGGGACGAGCAGTACTTC; CDR3 protein: CASSLDRQVGLGWDEQYF
D gene: TRBD1; J gene: TRBJ2-7; clone size: few; V gene: TRBV27; CDR3 DNA: TGTGCCAGCAGTTTAACCAGGACAGGGGACTACGAGCAGTACTTC; CDR3 protein: CASSLTRTGDYEQYF
D gene: .; J gene: TRBJ1-5; clone size: .; V gene: TRBV3-1; CDR3 DNA: TGTGCCAGCAGCCAAGATGGGACGGACAATCAGCCCCAGCATTTT; CDR3 protein: CASSQDGTDNQPQHF
D gene: .; J gene: TRBJ2-7; clone size: few; V gene: TRBV28; CDR3 DNA: TGTGCCAGCAGCAATCAGCGCGGGAACTACGAGCAGTACTTC; CDR3 protein: CASSNQRGNYEQYF